This T cell receptor beta chain emerged from a study of cytomegalovirus exposure and HLA in healthy donors. Use of 60 Vbeta and 13 Jbeta primers characterized the PCR. Repertoires were generated with immunoSEQ multiplex PCR, while TCRdb's copy carries only in-frame clones and drops some. The profile shows roughly 170,000 clones, approximately 78% of them singletons. The germline CDR1 and CDR2 sequences are SGHNT and YYREEE (reference sequence). The CDR3 length is 13 residues. V shed 2 bases and J shed 1 base, with 6 bases lying between them. In its sample, this clone was seen a few times. J is TRBJ2-5 and V is TRBV5-4; the D is unclear. What was sequenced was PBMCs. The sequence was collected from a woman between 50 and 59 years old in good health and CMV-seropositive. CDR3 amino acids: CASSLPTQETQYF. The CDR3 DNA is TGTGCCAGCAGCTTACCTACCCAAGAGACCCAGTACTTC.